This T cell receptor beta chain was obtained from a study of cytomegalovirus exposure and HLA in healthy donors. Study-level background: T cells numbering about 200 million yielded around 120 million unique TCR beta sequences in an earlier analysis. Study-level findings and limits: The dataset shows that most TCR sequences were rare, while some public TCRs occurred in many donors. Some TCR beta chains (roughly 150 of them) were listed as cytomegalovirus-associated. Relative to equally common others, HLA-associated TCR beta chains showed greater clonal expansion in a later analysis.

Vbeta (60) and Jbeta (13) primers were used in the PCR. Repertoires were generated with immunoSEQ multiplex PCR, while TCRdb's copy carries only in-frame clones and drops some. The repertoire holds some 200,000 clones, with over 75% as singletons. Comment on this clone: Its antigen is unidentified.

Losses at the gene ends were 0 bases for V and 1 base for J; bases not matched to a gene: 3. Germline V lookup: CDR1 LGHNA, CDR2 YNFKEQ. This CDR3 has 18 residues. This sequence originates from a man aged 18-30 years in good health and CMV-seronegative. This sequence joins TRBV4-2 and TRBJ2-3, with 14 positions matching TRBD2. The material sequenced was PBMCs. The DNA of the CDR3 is TGTGCCAGCAGCCAAGAATTGGGACTAGCGGGGGGCACAGATACGCAGTATTTT. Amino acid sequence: CASSQELGLAGGTDTQYF.